Listed below are T cell receptor beta chains from one sample, sequenced in a study of T cells in severe cutaneous drug reactions. Reanalyzing the multiplex PCR reads, TCRdb keeps one entry per CDR3 protein, without DNA. This table holds tens of thousands of distinct CDR3 sequences. What was sequenced was PBMCs. These receptors all stem from a human donor with toxic epidermal necrolysis, a severe cutaneous drug reaction. Each CDR3 is given with its conserved first and last residue. Fields, in order: V gene, clone size, J gene, CDR3 protein. Expanded clones get a size class; other rows say once, few or many, or leave the size out.

TRBV3-1,.,TRBJ2-7,CASRDREAYEQYF
TRBV20-1,.,TRBJ1-5,CSARPGGINQPQHF
TRBV20-1,.,TRBJ2-7,CSARGTSGSSYEQYF
TRBV5-4,.,TRBJ1-6,CASSFGPSSYNSPLHF
TRBV6-5,medium-sized,TRBJ1-4,CASSYGRQGDEKLFF
TRBV5-1,.,TRBJ1-4,CASSLREGSSGKLFF
TRBV10-3,.,TRBJ1-6,CAISERGVYNSPLHF
TRBV28,.,TRBJ1-6,CASSFVNSPLHF
TRBV6-6,medium-sized,TRBJ2-1,CASSQRVTLVHEDNEQFF
TRBV20-1,.,TRBJ2-1,CSAKLRQSSYNEQFF
TRBV7-9,.,TRBJ1-3,CASSFGSGNTIYF
TRBV20-1,.,TRBJ1-1,CSARNSGRITEAFF
TRBV27,.,TRBJ2-5,CASRSQVGTQYF
TRBV27,.,TRBJ2-1,CASSDGTSGRNEQFF
TRBV4-2,.,TRBJ1-2,CASSQDRAYGYTF
TRBV18,.,TRBJ2-7,CASSLYSGASYEQYF
TRBV2,.,TRBJ2-1,CASSEGLGTEGENEQFF
TRBV18,medium-sized,TRBJ1-1,CASSPKGQTNTEAFF
TRBV29-1,.,TRBJ1-3,CSGGVGNTIYF
TRBV24-1,.,TRBJ2-7,CATSDHRDISYEQYF
TRBV29-1,.,TRBJ1-1,CSVEKGHFETEAFF
TRBV4-1,.,TRBJ2-3,CASSQAQGRGTDTQYF
TRBV7-9,.,TRBJ1-5,CASSLHGPQHF
TRBV7-9,.,TRBJ1-6,CASSLIGDPAGSPLHF
TRBV20-1,.,TRBJ1-2,CSARDIDRGNYGYTF
TRBV29-1,.,TRBJ2-5,CSASAGLLLETQYF
TRBV19,.,TRBJ1-1,CASESWMGRGNTEAFF
TRBV25-1,.,TRBJ2-3,CASSVGRSTDTQYF
TRBV19,.,TRBJ1-5,CASSIKAGDQPQHF
TRBV28,.,TRBJ1-1,CASSLYLTEAFF
TRBV5-1,.,TRBJ2-3,CASSYLAGGSQDTQYF
TRBV4-3,.,TRBJ1-3,CASSQDVGTENTIYF
TRBV3-1,.,TRBJ2-7,CASSELGGSGEQYF
TRBV27,.,TRBJ2-7,CASRREGRIYEQYF
TRBV7-9,.,TRBJ2-1,CASSSPYASSYNEQFF
TRBV12-3/TRBV12-4,.,TRBJ1-1,CASRARDRATEAFF
TRBV27,.,TRBJ1-2,CASTDLPGDYGYTF
TRBV5-1,.,TRBJ2-3,CASRPSRDGDTQYF
TRBV25-1,.,TRBJ2-7,CASSGDGYEQYF
TRBV6-5,medium-sized,TRBJ2-6,CASSYSRTVSGANVLTF
TRBV11-1,.,TRBJ2-7,CASSPYRETYEQYF
TRBV9,medium-sized,TRBJ2-1,CASSRAGGPYNEQFF
TRBV11-2,.,TRBJ2-3,CASSIAGGPDTQYF